This is a list of T cell receptor beta chains from one sample in a study of tissue T cells after allogeneic stem cell transplantation. Clones were sequenced by immunoSEQ multiplex PCR, and TCRdb holds only the in-frame ones, with some missing. The table records tens of thousands of clones, around 79% of them present only once. The input for sequencing was tissue from the ileum, taken at autopsy. These TCRs come from a female donor of 60 years or more with lung cancer. CDR3s include the opening cysteine and the closing phenylalanine or tryptophan. The D gene is left open where the match is weak. Clone size is stated in some rows and not others, as once, few, many or a class when expanded.

d_call,j_call,clone_size,v_call,cdr3_aa,cdr3_nt
.,TRBJ1-2,once,TRBV10-3,CAISENYYGYTF,TGTGCCATCAGTGAGAACTACTATGGCTACACCTTC
.,TRBJ1-1,few,TRBV7-3,CASSLTRDSEAFF,TGTGCCAGCAGCTTAACCAGGGACTCTGAAGCTTTCTTT
TRBD2,TRBJ2-7,.,TRBV6-2/TRBV6-3,CASSYGAGGTSSSYEQYF,TGTGCCAGCAGTTACGGGGCGGGAGGCACCTCCAGCTCCTACGAGCAGTACTTC
.,TRBJ2-5,.,TRBV9,CASSLGGVGETQYF,TGTGCCAGCAGCCTTGGCGGGGTGGGAGAGACCCAGTACTTC
.,TRBJ2-7,few,TRBV7-8,CASSLGAGTLRYEQYF,TGTGCCAGCAGCTTAGGGGCCGGGACACTTAGGTACGAGCAGTACTTC
TRBD2,TRBJ2-1,.,TRBV5-1,CASTFSGGASYNEQFF,TGCGCCAGCACCTTTAGCGGGGGGGCCTCCTACAATGAGCAGTTCTTC
TRBD1,TRBJ1-1,.,TRBV5-6,CASSWTGLNTEAFF,TGTGCCAGCAGCTGGACAGGGCTGAACACTGAAGCTTTCTTT
.,TRBJ1-2,.,TRBV6-5,CASSSIKDSNYYGYTF,TGTGCCAGCAGTTCCATTAAGGACAGTAACTACTATGGCTACACCTTC
TRBD1,TRBJ1-5,.,TRBV6-5,CASSIDREGQPQHF,TGTGCCAGCAGCATAGACAGGGAAGGGCAGCCCCAGCATTTT
TRBD2,TRBJ2-1,.,TRBV5-6,CASSHGLAGDSDYNEQFF,TGTGCCAGCAGCCATGGACTAGCGGGGGACTCCGACTACAATGAGCAGTTCTTC
.,TRBJ2-3,few,TRBV24-1,CATSDRNSPSDTQYF,TGTGCCACCAGTGATCGTAACAGTCCCTCGGATACGCAGTATTTT
.,TRBJ2-3,once,TRBV9,CASSVAPLRGGGSSTDTQYF,TGTGCCAGCAGCGTAGCCCCTTTACGAGGGGGGGGGAGTAGCACAGATACGCAGTATTTT
.,TRBJ1-2,.,TRBV6-5,CASSFLDRGSSGYTF,TGTGCCAGCAGTTTCTTGGACAGAGGTAGTAGTGGCTACACCTTC
.,TRBJ2-5,.,TRBV6-5,CASRGTHQETQYF,TGTGCCAGCAGGGGGACTCACCAAGAGACCCAGTACTTC
.,TRBJ1-2,.,TRBV21-1,CASSSRGGSYTF,TGTGCCAGCAGCAGCAGGGGAGGGAGCTACACCTTC
.,TRBJ1-3,.,TRBV24-1,CATVRGGVGGNTIYF,TGTGCCACCGTACGAGGGGGAGTAGGTGGAAACACCATATATTTT
.,TRBJ1-4,.,TRBV21-1,CASSKVCGLKEKLFF,TGTGCCAGCAGCAAAGTCTGCGGGTTAAAAGAAAAACTGTTTTTT
.,TRBJ2-1,.,TRBV11-3,CASRDPSYNEQFF,TGTGCCAGCCGAGACCCCTCCTACAATGAGCAGTTCTTC
.,TRBJ1-5,few,TRBV19,CASSIEDGLNNQPQHF,TGTGCCAGTAGTATAGAGGATGGGTTGAACAATCAGCCCCAGCATTTT
.,TRBJ1-1,.,TRBV18,CASSPRQGHQNTEAFF,TGTGCCAGCTCACCGAGGCAGGGACACCAGAACACTGAAGCTTTCTTT
.,TRBJ2-3,.,TRBV9,CASSVDGRTDTQYF,TGTGCCAGCAGCGTAGATGGCAGAACAGATACGCAGTATTTT
TRBD2,TRBJ2-5,.,TRBV4-2,CASSLQLAGGGETQYF,TGTGCCAGCAGCTTACAACTAGCGGGGGGCGGAGAGACCCAGTACTTC
.,TRBJ2-1,.,TRBV7-3,CASSLVSSAGRGEQFF,TGTGCCAGCAGCTTAGTTAGTTCAGCGGGTAGAGGCGAGCAGTTCTTC
TRBD1,TRBJ2-2,.,TRBV6-6,CASSYKGASNTGELFF,TGTGCCAGCAGTTACAAGGGGGCATCGAACACCGGGGAGCTGTTTTTT
.,TRBJ2-5,.,TRBV11-2,CASSRDRSETQYF,TGTGCCAGCAGCCGCGACAGGTCTGAGACCCAGTACTTC
TRBD1,TRBJ1-6,.,TRBV7-3,CASSLQGAGYNSPLHF,TGTGCCAGCAGCTTACAGGGGGCAGGCTATAATTCACCCCTCCACTTT
.,TRBJ2-7,.,TRBV18,CASSQGGREQYF,TGTGCCAGCTCACAGGGGGGTAGGGAGCAGTACTTC
.,TRBJ2-2,.,TRBV11-2,CASSSWPTGELFF,TGTGCCAGCAGCTCCTGGCCCACCGGGGAGCTGTTTTTT
.,TRBJ2-1,.,TRBV10-1,CASCESTLSLGTYNEQFF,TGCGCCAGCTGTGAGTCGACTCTTTCCCTGGGGACCTACAATGAGCAGTTCTTC
TRBD1,TRBJ1-1,.,TRBV2,CASSTGPWGTFF,TGTGCCAGCTCGACAGGGCCGTGGGGAACTTTCTTT
.,TRBJ2-5,.,TRBV9,CASSGNTGRQETQYF,TGTGCCAGCAGCGGGAATACAGGACGCCAAGAGACCCAGTACTTC
TRBD2,TRBJ2-1,once,TRBV7-2,CASSPTPKRGGRNEQFF,TGTGCCAGCAGCCCTACCCCTAAGCGGGGGGGGCGTAATGAGCAGTTCTTC
TRBD1,TRBJ2-7,once,TRBV18,CASSDRDRVYEQYF,TGTGCCAGCTCAGACCGGGACAGGGTCTACGAGCAGTACTTC
.,TRBJ1-5,.,TRBV30,CAWSPPVGQPQHF,TGTGCCTGGAGTCCACCCGTGGGCCAGCCCCAGCATTTT
.,TRBJ2-2,.,TRBV28,CASSSPSDGTRGELFF,TGTGCCAGCAGTTCTCCGTCCGACGGGACCAGGGGGGAGCTGTTTTTT
.,TRBJ1-6,.,TRBV6-5,CASSYVKGSRSPLHF,TGTGCCAGCAGTTACGTTAAGGGTAGCAGATCACCCCTCCACTTT
.,TRBJ2-5,.,TRBV7-9,CASSSTLTAKRETQYF,TGTGCCAGCAGCTCAACCCTGACCGCTAAGAGAGAGACCCAGTACTTC
.,TRBJ2-7,.,TRBV4-3,CASSSTWGPYEQYF,TGCGCCAGCAGCTCCACCTGGGGACCCTACGAGCAGTACTTC
.,TRBJ1-1,once,TRBV12-3/TRBV12-4,CASSLFSSTEAFF,TGTGCCAGCAGTTTATTCAGTAGTACTGAAGCTTTCTTT
TRBD1,TRBJ1-2,.,TRBV3-1/TRBV3-2,CASREQGTTRGYTF,TGTGCCAGCAGGGAACAGGGGACAACCCGGGGCTACACCTTC
TRBD1,TRBJ2-7,.,TRBV5-1,CASSLFRGSSSYEQYF,TGCGCCAGCAGCTTGTTCAGGGGGTCCAGCTCCTACGAGCAGTACTTC